Reported below is one T cell receptor beta chain. In this sample, this clone turned up a few times. It has no known antigen specificity. Base qualities are not provided; no much larger clone lies one nucleotide away. V is shortened by 6 bases, J by 0 bases, and the region joining them spans 9 bases. CDR1 and CDR2, looked up from the germline V gene, are MNHNS and SASEGT. Its CDR3 holds 15 amino acids, cysteine through phenylalanine. Only the CDR3 DNA is retained, 45 bases long and in frame from the first base. This sample stems from a study of metastatic and nonmetastatic thyroid tumors (dated by TCRdb to the early 2020s). Regarding the complete study: For patients with malignant and with benign thyroid disease, the researchers compared repertoires between peripheral blood samples and tumor or nodule tissue samples. Beyond this particular receptor, the publication reports: TCR beta diversity was reported as significantly higher in malignant tumors than in benign nodules, in both blood and tumor samples.

Receptor amplification or capture employed PCR. The listed sequencing device is Illumina HiSeq 4000. High-throughput sequencing was used to profile the TCR beta-chain CDR3 region of every patient. In the source study's methods: A classifier to discriminate distant-metastatic papillary thyroid cancer patients was built from CDR3 differences across clinicopathological groups. The Shannon index was used to measure repertoire diversity, and the Morisita-Horn index was used to measure how similar tumor and blood repertoires were. Starting from the raw public reads, TCRdb applied fastp trimming at Q25, assembled clones with MiXCR and retained in-frame beta chains. V and J calls and clone size were set by TCRdb, not the authors. Present in this sample are roughly 9,200 clones, 14% to 15% of which were seen just once. Of the sample, 5% to 7% falls within the top ten clones. No patient had received any treatment before thyroid surgery. The study retrospectively analysed patient clinical samples collected from the early 2010s to the late 2010s using T-cell receptor beta sequencing.

Sequencing was performed on blood. Here the chain combines TRBV6-1 and TRBJ2-6; no D gene call is confident. The clonotype comes from a female donor with papillary thyroid cancer or a benign thyroid nodule (not recorded which). Some clones in this sample may be carry-over from other donors' samples. The CDR3 reads as follows: CASRAFHSGANVLTF. At the DNA level, the sequence is TGTGCCAGCAGGGCATTTCACTCTGGGGCCAACGTCCTGACTTTC.